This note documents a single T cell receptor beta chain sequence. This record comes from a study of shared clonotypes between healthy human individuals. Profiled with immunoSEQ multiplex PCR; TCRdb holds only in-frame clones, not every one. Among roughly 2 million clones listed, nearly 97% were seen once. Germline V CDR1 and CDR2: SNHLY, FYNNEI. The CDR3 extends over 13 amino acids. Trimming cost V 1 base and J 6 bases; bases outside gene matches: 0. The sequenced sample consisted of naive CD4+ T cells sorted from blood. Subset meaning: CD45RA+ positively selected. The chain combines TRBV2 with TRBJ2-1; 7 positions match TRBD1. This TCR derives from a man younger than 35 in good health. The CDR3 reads CASSEEGANEQFF. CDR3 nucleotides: TGTGCCAGCAGTGAAGAGGGGGCCAATGAGCAGTTCTTC.